The rows below give T cell receptor beta chains drawn from one sample of a study of cytomegalovirus exposure and HLA in healthy donors. Profiled with immunoSEQ multiplex PCR; TCRdb holds only in-frame clones, not every one. The table shows roughly 100,000 clones, with roughly 76% occurring only once. The specimen was PBMCs. Source of these receptors: a man aged 35-49 years in good health and CMV-seronegative. The CDR3 runs from the conserved cysteine through the conserved F or W. A D gene is named only where the DNA matches it firmly. Rows give clone size only sometimes, using once, few, many, or a class for an expanded clone.

v_gene	d_gene	j_gene	abundance	CDR3nt	CDR3aa
TRBV27	-	TRBJ1-2	-	TGTGCCAGCAGTCAATCGACAGCGAGCAACTATGGCTACACCTTC	CASSQSTASNYGYTF
TRBV28	TRBD1	TRBJ2-7	-	TGTGCCAGCAATCCCCGGGACAGGGGTATCTACGAGCAGTACTTC	CASNPRDRGIYEQYF
TRBV6-5	TRBD1	TRBJ1-1	-	TGTGCCAGCAGTAATCCGGGACAGCGGCGCCGTGAAGCTTTCTTT	CASSNPGQRRREAFF
TRBV28	TRBD2	TRBJ2-5	few	TGTGCCAGCGCTATAAGCGGGGGGGGACGTTGGAGGTCAGAGACCCAGTACTTC	CASAISGGGRWRSETQYF
TRBV11-2	-	TRBJ2-2	-	TGTGCCAGCAGCTTAGATCAAACCGGGGAGCTGTTTTTT	CASSLDQTGELFF
TRBV20-1	TRBD1	TRBJ1-4	-	TGCAGTGCTCCGGACAGGGAAAAACTGTTTTTT	CSAPDREKLFF
TRBV28	TRBD1	TRBJ1-6	-	TGTGCCAGCACCGACCTGGACAGGGGCTATAATTCACCCCTCCACTTT	CASTDLDRGYNSPLHF
TRBV7-9	TRBD1	TRBJ2-6	once	TGTGCCAGCAGCCAAGGGACAGGGGGGACTGGGGCCAACGTCCTGACTTTC	CASSQGTGGTGANVLTF
TRBV27	-	TRBJ2-1	medium-sized	TGTGCCAGCAGTTTAAGGTGGATGGGAGAAGGAAGGAATGAGCAGTTCTTC	CASSLRWMGEGRNEQFF
TRBV19	-	TRBJ1-5	few	TGTGCCAGTAGTATAGGATGGGGAGTCAATCAGCCCCAGCATTTT	CASSIGWGVNQPQHF
TRBV5-1	TRBD1	TRBJ1-2	-	TGCGCCAGCAGAGAGGGACAGGAGATTTCTGGCTACACCTTC	CASREGQEISGYTF
TRBV5-1	TRBD1	TRBJ2-5	few	TGCGCCAGCAGCTTGGTGGCAGGGGGTCAAGAGACCCAGTACTTC	CASSLVAGGQETQYF
TRBV6-5	TRBD1	TRBJ1-2	-	TGTGCCAGCAGCACCGGGACAGGGATGGGCTACACCTTC	CASSTGTGMGYTF
TRBV6-4	TRBD2	TRBJ2-4	once	TGTGCCAGCAGTGAGACTAGCGGGGGGGCCAACATTCAGTACTTC	CASSETSGGANIQYF
TRBV5-6	TRBD2	TRBJ2-1	-	TGTGCCAGCAGCTTACTAGCGGACTACAATGAGCAGTTCTTC	CASSLLADYNEQFF
TRBV6-1	-	TRBJ1-6	-	TGTGCCAGCAGTGACGGCCAGGGTCGTAATTCCCCCCTCCACTTT	CASSDGQGRNSPLHF
TRBV7-2	-	TRBJ1-5	-	TGTGCCAGCAGCTTAGCCACAGGCAATCAGCCCCAGCATTTT	CASSLATGNQPQHF
TRBV30	-	TRBJ1-5	-	TGTGCCTGGAGTGTCGGGCAGGGGTATCAGCCCCAGCATTTT	CAWSVGQGYQPQHF
TRBV28	TRBD1	TRBJ1-2	once	TGTGCCAGCAGTCTCCGGGACAGGGCTGACTATGGCTACACCTTC	CASSLRDRADYGYTF
TRBV29-1	TRBD2	TRBJ2-5	-	TGCAGCGTTGTACTAGCGGGAGAGACCCAGTACTTC	CSVVLAGETQYF
TRBV6-1	TRBD1	TRBJ1-5	-	TGTGCCAGCAGTGATGGGGGCAGGGGGAATCAGCCCCAGCATTTT	CASSDGGRGNQPQHF
TRBV2	-	TRBJ2-2	once	TGTGCCAGCATTATAGGGGGGGCAACCACCGGGGAGCTGTTTTTT	CASIIGGATTGELFF
TRBV27	TRBD1	TRBJ1-1	few	TGTGCCAGCGGGATTGGACAGGGCTCTGAAGCTTTCTTT	CASGIGQGSEAFF
TRBV7-9	-	TRBJ2-3	-	TGTTCCTACAGCCTGCCAGATACGCAGTATTTT	CSYSLPDTQYF
TRBV29-1	-	TRBJ1-1	-	TGCAGCTCCCTGGACTCTGAAGCTTTCTTT	CSSLDSEAFF
TRBV7-9	-	TRBJ1-1	-	TGTGCCAGCAGCGCACAGGGCATGAACACTGAAGCTTTCTTT	CASSAQGMNTEAFF
TRBV5-1	-	TRBJ1-1	-	TGCGCCAGCAGCTCGGAGGGGCGCCCCGACACTGAAGCTTTCTTT	CASSSEGRPDTEAFF
TRBV27	TRBD2	TRBJ2-3	few	TGTGCCAGCAGTACGCCCGGGACTAGCGGGGGATATACGCAGTATTTT	CASSTPGTSGGYTQYF